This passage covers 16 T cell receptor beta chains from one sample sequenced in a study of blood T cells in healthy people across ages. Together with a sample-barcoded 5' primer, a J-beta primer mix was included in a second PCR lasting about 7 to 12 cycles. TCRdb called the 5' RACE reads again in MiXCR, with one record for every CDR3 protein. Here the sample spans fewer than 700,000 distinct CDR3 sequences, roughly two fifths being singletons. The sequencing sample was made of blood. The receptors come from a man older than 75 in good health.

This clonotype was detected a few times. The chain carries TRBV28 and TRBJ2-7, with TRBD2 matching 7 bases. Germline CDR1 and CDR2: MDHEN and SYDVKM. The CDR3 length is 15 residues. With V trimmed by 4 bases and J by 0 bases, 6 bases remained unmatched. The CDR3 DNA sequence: TGTGCCAGCAGTTGGAATAGCGGGTTCTCCTACGAGCAGTACTTC. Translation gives CASSWNSGFSYEQYF.

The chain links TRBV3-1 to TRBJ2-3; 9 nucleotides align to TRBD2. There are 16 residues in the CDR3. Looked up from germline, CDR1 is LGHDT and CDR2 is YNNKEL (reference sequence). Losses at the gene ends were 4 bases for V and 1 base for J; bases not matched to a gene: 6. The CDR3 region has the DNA TGTGCCAGCAGCCTAAGCCCTAGCGGGGGCACAGATACGCAGTATTTT. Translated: CASSLSPSGGTDTQYF.

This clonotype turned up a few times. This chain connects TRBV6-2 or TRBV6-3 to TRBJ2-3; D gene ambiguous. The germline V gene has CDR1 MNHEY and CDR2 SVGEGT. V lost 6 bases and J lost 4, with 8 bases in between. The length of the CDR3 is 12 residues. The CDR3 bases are TGTGCCAGCAGCCTTTATCCAGATACGCAGTATTTT. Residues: CASSLYPDTQYF.

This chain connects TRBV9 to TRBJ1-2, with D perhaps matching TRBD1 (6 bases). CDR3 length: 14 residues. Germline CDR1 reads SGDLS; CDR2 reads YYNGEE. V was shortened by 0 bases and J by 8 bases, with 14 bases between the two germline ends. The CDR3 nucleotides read TGTGCCAGCAGCGTAGAGTTGGGGGGCCGGGGCTACACCTTC. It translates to CASSVELGGRGYTF. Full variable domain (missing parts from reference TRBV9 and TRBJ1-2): DSGVTQTPKHLITATGQRVTLRCSPRSGDLSVYWYQQSLDQGLQFLIQYYNGEERAKGNILERFSAQQFPDLHSELNLSSLELGDSALYFCASSVELGGRGYTFGSGTRLTVV.

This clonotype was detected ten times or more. CDR3 in DNA: TGTGCCAGCAGATACGGGACAGGGGGCCAATACGAGCAGTACTTC. Protein product: CASRYGTGGQYEQYF. This chain links TRBV2 with TRBJ2-7; 12 positions agree with TRBD1. Unmatched junction bases numbered 7, after V lost 6 bases and J lost 4 bases. The CDR3 contains 15 residues. Germline lookup yields CDR1 SNHLY and CDR2 FYNNEI. The entire variable domain, with the rest obtained from reference TRBV2 and TRBJ2-7, is as follows: EPEVTQTPSHQVTQMGQEVILRCVPISNHLYFYWYRQILGQKVEFLVSFYNNEISEKSEIFDDQFSVERPDGSNFTLKIRSTKLEDSAMYFCASRYGTGGQYEQYFGPGTRLTVT.

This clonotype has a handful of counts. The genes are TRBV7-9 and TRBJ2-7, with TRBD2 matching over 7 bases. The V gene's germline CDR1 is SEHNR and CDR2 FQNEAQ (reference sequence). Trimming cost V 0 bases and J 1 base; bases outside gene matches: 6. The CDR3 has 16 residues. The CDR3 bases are TGTGCCAGCAGCTTAGCGCGGGGGACGGGTTCCTACGAGCAGTACTTC. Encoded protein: CASSLARGTGSYEQYF.

This CDR3 reads CAREASRGRIKSGANVLTF. DNA of the CDR3: TGTGCCAGGGAGGCTAGCCGGGGGCGAATTAAGTCTGGGGCCAACGTCCTGACTTTC. The rearrangement joins TRBV27 to TRBJ2-6; the D gene could be TRBD1 or TRBD2 (6 bases each). The CDR3 sequence is 19 residues long. V was clipped by 9 bases and J by 1 base, with 25 bases between them. Germline CDR1 MNHEY, CDR2 SMNVEV (reference sequence).

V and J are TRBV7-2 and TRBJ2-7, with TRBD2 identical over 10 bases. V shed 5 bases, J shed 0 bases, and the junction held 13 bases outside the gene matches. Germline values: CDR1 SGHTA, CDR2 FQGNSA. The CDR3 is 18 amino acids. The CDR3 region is CASSPHPTSGRSSYEQYF. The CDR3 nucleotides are TGTGCCAGCAGCCCGCATCCGACTAGCGGGCGTAGCTCCTACGAGCAGTACTTC.

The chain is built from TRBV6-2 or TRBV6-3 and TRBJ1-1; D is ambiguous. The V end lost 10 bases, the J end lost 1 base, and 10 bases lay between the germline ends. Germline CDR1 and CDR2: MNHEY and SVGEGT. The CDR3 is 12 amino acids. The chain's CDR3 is CATSKGNTEAFF. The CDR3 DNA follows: TGTGCCACTTCAAAAGGGAACACTGAAGCTTTCTTT.

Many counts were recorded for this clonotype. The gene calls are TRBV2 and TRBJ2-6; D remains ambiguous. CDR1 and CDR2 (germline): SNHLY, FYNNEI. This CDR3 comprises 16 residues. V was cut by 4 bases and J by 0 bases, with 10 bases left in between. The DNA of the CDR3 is TGTGCCAGCAGTGGGCAGCGATACTCTGGGGCCAACGTCCTGACTTTC. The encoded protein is CASSGQRYSGANVLTF. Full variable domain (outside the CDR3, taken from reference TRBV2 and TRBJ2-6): EPEVTQTPSHQVTQMGQEVILRCVPISNHLYFYWYRQILGQKVEFLVSFYNNEISEKSEIFDDQFSVERPDGSNFTLKIRSTKLEDSAMYFCASSGQRYSGANVLTFGAGSRLTVL.

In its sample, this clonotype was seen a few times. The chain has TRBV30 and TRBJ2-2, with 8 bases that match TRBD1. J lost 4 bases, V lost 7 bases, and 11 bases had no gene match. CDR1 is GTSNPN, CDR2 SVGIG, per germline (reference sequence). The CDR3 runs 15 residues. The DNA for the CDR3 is TGTGCCTCCCCCTTGAGGACAGGGTTCACCGGGGAGCTGTTTTTT. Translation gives CASPLRTGFTGELFF.

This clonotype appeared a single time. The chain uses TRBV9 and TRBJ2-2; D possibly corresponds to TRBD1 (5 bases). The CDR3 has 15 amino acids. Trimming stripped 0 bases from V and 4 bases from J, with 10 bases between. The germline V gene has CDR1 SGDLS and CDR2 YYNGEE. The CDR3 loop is CASSVGVGLTGELFF. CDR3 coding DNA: TGTGCCAGCAGCGTAGGGGTGGGGCTCACCGGGGAGCTGTTTTTT.

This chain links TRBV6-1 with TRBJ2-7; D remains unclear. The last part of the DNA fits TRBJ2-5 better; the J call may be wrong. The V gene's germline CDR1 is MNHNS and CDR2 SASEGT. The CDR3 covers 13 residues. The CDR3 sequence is CASSEFPTETQYF. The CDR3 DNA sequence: TGTGCCAGCAGTGAATTCCCGACCGAGACCCAGTACTTC.

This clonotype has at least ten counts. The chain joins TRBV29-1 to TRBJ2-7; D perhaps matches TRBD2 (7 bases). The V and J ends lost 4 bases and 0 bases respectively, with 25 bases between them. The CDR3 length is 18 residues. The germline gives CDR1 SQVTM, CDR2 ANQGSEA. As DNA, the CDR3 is TGCAGCGTTGGGGGGCAAATGATTCTAGGCGGGAGCTCCTACGAGCAGTACTTC. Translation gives CSVGGQMILGGSSYEQYF.

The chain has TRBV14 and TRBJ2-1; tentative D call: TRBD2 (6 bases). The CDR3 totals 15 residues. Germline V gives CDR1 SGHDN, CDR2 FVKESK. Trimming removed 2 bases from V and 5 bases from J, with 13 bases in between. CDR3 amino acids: CASSQRTSLDNEQFF. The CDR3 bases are TGTGCCAGCAGCCAACGCACTAGCCTTGACAATGAGCAGTTCTTC.

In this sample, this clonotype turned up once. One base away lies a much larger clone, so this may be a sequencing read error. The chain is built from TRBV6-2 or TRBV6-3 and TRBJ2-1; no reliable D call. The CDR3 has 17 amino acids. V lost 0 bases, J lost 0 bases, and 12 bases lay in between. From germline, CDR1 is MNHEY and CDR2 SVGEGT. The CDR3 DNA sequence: TGTGCCAGCAGTTACTCGACTCCCAGGAGCTCCTACAATGAGCAGTTCTTC. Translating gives CASSYSTPRSSYNEQFF.